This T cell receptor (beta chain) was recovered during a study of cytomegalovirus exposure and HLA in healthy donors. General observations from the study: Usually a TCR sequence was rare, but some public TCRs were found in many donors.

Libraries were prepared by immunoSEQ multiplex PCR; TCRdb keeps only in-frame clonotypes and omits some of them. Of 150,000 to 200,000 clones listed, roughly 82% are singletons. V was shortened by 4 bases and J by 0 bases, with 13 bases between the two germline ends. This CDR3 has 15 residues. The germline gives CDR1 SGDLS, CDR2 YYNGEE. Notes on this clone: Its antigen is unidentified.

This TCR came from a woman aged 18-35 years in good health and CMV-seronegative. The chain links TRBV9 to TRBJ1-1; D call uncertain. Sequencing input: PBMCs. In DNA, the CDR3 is TGTGCCAGCAGCCCCGAGTCCGACATGAACACTGAAGCTTTCTTT. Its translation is CASSPESDMNTEAFF.